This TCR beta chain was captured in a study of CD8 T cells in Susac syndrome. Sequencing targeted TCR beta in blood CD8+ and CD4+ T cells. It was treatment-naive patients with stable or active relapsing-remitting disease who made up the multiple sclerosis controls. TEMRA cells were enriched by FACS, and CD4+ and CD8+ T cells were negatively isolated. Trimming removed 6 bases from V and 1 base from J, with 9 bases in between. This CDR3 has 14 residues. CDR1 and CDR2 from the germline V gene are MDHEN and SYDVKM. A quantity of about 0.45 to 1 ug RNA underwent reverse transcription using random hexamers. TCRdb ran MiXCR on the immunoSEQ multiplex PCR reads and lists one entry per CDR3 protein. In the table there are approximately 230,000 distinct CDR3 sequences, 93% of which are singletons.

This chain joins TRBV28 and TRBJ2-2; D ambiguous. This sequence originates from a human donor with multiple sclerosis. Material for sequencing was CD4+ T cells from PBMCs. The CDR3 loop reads CASRWGGNTGELFF. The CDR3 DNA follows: TGTGCCAGCAGGTGGGGTGGGAACACCGGGGAGCTGTTTTTT.